The TCR beta chain described here comes from a study of blood T cell repertoires in COVID-19. Some clones are missing from TCRdb's copy, which holds only in-frame ones; the method was immunoSEQ multiplex PCR. The table records just over 300,000 clones, 89% of them present only once. Germline V gene sequence: CDR1 SGHTA, CDR2 FQGNSA. The V and J ends lost 5 bases and 0 bases respectively, with 11 bases between them. The CDR3 consists of 15 residues. Participants reported their clinical history, and cohort assignment relied on those reports. The TCR was taken from a middle-aged woman who had recovered from COVID-19. V and J are TRBV7-2 and TRBJ2-1; the D is unclear. The sequencing sample was made of PBMCs or T cells enriched from blood (not recorded which). CDR3 nucleotides: TGTGCCAGCAGCCTTGACTCTTTCTCCTACAATGAGCAGTTCTTC. It yields the protein CASSLDSFSYNEQFF. Together with reference TRBV7-2 and TRBJ2-1, the CDR3 gives the full variable domain: GAGVSQSPSNKVTEKGKDVELRCDPISGHTALYWYRQSLGQGLEFLIYFQGNSAPDKSGLPSDRFSAERTGGSVSTLTIQRTQQEDSAVYLCASSLDSFSYNEQFFGPGTRLTVL.